A selection of T cell receptor beta chains follows, all from one sample in a study of T cell responses to AZD1222 COVID-19 vaccine. Using immunoSEQ multiplex PCR, the repertoire was profiled, and TCRdb retains in-frame clones only, with some absent. The data hold tens of thousands of clones, with roughly 89% observed a single time. The sample here was peripheral blood, taken on day 0 of AZD1222 vaccination. All receptors come from an adult in good health. Each CDR3 is given with its conserved first and last residue. Fields, in order: V gene, D gene, J gene, CDR3 protein. D genes are given only for firm matches.

TRBV7-2	TRBD2	TRBJ2-1	CASSRGLAGAPGQFF
TRBV25-1	TRBD2	TRBJ2-1	CASTLAGGPNEQFF
TRBV10-2	TRBD2	TRBJ2-1	CASSGTKRLAGGDNEQFF
TRBV4-3	NA	TRBJ1-1	CASSQGLSRKPEAFF
TRBV6-5	TRBD2	TRBJ2-2	CASSYSRKRETGELFF
TRBV7-3	TRBD2	TRBJ2-1	CASSSTSGGNEQFF
TRBV5-1	TRBD1	TRBJ1-6	CASSPRETGGNSPLHF
TRBV12-3/TRBV12-4	TRBD2	TRBJ2-7	CASSRTSEGEQYF
TRBV9	NA	TRBJ2-2	CASSVAPVPAGELFF
TRBV18	NA	TRBJ2-2	CASSPPSRANTGELFF
TRBV27	NA	TRBJ1-1	CASSLSGWNTEAFF
TRBV30	TRBD1	TRBJ2-7	CAWSVVADRENF
TRBV13	TRBD2	TRBJ2-7	CASSRSGRDYEQYF
TRBV6-6	NA	TRBJ1-1	CASSSGPMNTEAFF
TRBV5-5	TRBD2	TRBJ2-7	CASSRLAGVQTPYEQYF
TRBV19	NA	TRBJ1-5	CASSAVRTGNNQPQHF
TRBV9	TRBD1	TRBJ1-5	CASSVSGGDQPQHF
TRBV20-1	NA	TRBJ2-7	CSASEVWSEQYF
TRBV6-4	TRBD2	TRBJ2-1	CASSTGLAGGPDEQFF
TRBV29-1	NA	TRBJ1-6	CSVRQAADSPLHF
TRBV7-2	NA	TRBJ2-2	CASSSTRRTGELFF
TRBV18	TRBD2	TRBJ2-1	CASSGTRGSYNEQFF
TRBV18	NA	TRBJ1-5	CASSPRDQPQHF
TRBV7-9	NA	TRBJ1-1	CASSQGTVPEAFF
TRBV11-3	TRBD2	TRBJ2-2	CASTMAGGSTGELFF
TRBV29-1	NA	TRBJ2-1	CSVGVGYNEQFF
TRBV6-2/TRBV6-3	TRBD2	TRBJ2-7	CASSYSSSGGYEQYF
TRBV15	NA	TRBJ2-2	CATSRDLVSVRAGELFF
TRBV4-1	NA	TRBJ2-7	CASSQDSRTGSLPYEQYF
TRBV3-1/TRBV3-2	TRBD2	TRBJ2-7	CASSQTGTSGSYEQYF
TRBV12-3/TRBV12-4	NA	TRBJ2-5	CASRLGLQETQYF
TRBV30	NA	TRBJ2-7	CAWSVSRTEQYF
TRBV5-1	NA	TRBJ2-5	CASSFTGEETQYF
TRBV6-5	NA	TRBJ2-7	CASSYSNGDPYEQYF
TRBV3-1/TRBV3-2	NA	TRBJ1-1	CASGTGEGIAGLNTEAFF
TRBV5-8	NA	TRBJ1-2	CASSLRRGLSNYGYTF
TRBV5-1	NA	TRBJ1-3	CASRTLAGVDTIYF
TRBV12-3/TRBV12-4	NA	TRBJ1-2	CASSFFGGSGYTF
TRBV30	NA	TRBJ1-1	CAWTPDRNTEAFF
TRBV6-5	NA	TRBJ1-6	CASSYSEPRDSPLHF
TRBV20-1	NA	TRBJ1-2	CRARGGYTF
TRBV6-1	TRBD2	TRBJ2-7	CASSEIAGVLYEQYF
TRBV7-9	TRBD2	TRBJ2-1	CASTPLAGAYNEQFF
TRBV5-4	NA	TRBJ2-7	CASSLWEAYEQYF
TRBV14	NA	TRBJ2-3	CASSQGAFSTDTQYF
TRBV27	TRBD1	TRBJ2-5	CASRLRGQGARETQYF
TRBV29-1	TRBD2	TRBJ2-1	CSAQPGHSSGISYNEQFF